This TCR beta chain came from a study of blood T cell repertoires in COVID-19. Overall study: The analysed material was cDNA or gDNA that came from T cells, B-cell-depleted T cells, or PBMCs.

This clone was detected a few times. Methods used by the authors: Amplification of reference gene primers provided the estimated nucleated cell counts. Generated by immunoSEQ multiplex PCR, the TCRdb table keeps only in-frame clones and is missing some. V and J calls and clone size are given by that table; D and trimming were obtained from the DNA. The table has approximately 270,000 clones, about four fifths seen once. This CDR3 contains 13 residues. V was clipped by 1 base and J by 10 bases; unmatched bases: 6. Per germline, CDR1 LGHDT and CDR2 YNNKEL (reference sequence). Sequencing was done on a sample of peripheral blood. The clonotype was recovered from a man at least 80 years old with acute or convalescent COVID-19. The V call is TRBV3-1 (or the pseudogene TRBV3-2), the J call TRBJ1-2, with 7 bases fitting TRBD1. DNA for the CDR3: TGTGCCAGCAGCCAAGGACAGGGCCGCCCCTACACCTTC. As protein: CASSQGQGRPYTF.